This record concerns one T cell receptor beta chain sequence. These data come from a study of cytomegalovirus exposure and HLA in healthy donors. Across the study: A previous analysis identified 95 million to 120 million unique TCR beta sequences derived from around 200 million T cells.

The PCR was carried out with 60 Vbeta primers and 13 Jbeta primers. Produced via immunoSEQ multiplex PCR; TCRdb's table is partial and in-frame only. The sample carries about 140,000 clones, more than 60% recorded once. The germline V gene has CDR1 SGHVS and CDR2 FQNEAQ. The CDR3 runs 14 residues. V lost 5 bases to trimming and J lost 8 bases; unmatched junction nucleotides: 8. The V gene is TRBV7-8, the J gene TRBJ1-4, with 7 bases lining up with TRBD1. The receptor's source is a male donor in good health and CMV-seronegative. Input material: PBMCs. CDR3: CASSATGEGEKLFF. The DNA for the CDR3 is TGTGCCAGCAGCGCCACAGGGGAAGGAGAAAAACTGTTTTTT. Full variable domain (remainder filled in from reference TRBV7-8 and TRBJ1-4): GAGVSQSPRYKVAKRGQDVALRCDPISGHVSLFWYQQALGQGPEFLTYFQNEAQLDKSGLPSDRFFAERPEGSVSTLKIQRTQQEDSAVYLCASSATGEGEKLFFGSGTQLSVL.